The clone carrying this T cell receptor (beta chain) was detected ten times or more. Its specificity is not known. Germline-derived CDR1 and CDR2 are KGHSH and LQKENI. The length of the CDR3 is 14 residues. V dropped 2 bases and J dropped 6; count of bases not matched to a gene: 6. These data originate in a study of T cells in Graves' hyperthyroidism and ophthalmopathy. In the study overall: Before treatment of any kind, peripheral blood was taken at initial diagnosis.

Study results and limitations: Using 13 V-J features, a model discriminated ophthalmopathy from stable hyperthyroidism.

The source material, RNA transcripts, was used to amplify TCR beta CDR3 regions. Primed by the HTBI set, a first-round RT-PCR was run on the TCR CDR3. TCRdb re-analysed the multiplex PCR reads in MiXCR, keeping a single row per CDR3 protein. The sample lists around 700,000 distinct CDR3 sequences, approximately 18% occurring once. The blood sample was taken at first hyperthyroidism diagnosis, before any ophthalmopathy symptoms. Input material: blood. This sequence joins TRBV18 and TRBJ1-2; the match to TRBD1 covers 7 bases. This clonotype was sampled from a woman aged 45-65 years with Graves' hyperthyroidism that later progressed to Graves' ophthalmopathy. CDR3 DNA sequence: TGTGCCAGCTCACCAACGGAGGGGGCTCATGGCTACACCTTC. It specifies CASSPTEGAHGYTF.